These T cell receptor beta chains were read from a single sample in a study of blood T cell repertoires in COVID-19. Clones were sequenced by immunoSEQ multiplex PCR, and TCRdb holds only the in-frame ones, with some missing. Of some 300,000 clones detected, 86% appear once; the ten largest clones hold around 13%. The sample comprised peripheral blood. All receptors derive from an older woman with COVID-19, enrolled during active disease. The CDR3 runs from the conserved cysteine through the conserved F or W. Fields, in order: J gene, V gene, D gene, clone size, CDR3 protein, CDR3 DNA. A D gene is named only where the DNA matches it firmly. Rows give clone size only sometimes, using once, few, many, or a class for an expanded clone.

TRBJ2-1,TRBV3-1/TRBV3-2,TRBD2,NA,CASSPGGNEQFF,TGTGCCAGCAGCCCGGGGGGCAATGAGCAGTTCTTC
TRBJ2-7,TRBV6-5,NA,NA,CASSYSPLGPYEQYF,TGTGCCAGCAGTTACTCCCCCTTGGGGCCATACGAGCAGTACTTC
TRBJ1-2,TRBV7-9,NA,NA,CASSLWPRQKKDYGYTF,TGTGCCAGCAGCTTATGGCCTCGACAGAAAAAGGACTATGGCTACACCTTC
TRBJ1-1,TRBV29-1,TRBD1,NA,CSVAGVGGTGVKGNTEAFF,TGCAGCGTTGCGGGGGTAGGGGGGACAGGGGTTAAGGGAAACACTGAAGCTTTCTTT
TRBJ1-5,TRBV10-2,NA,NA,CASSDPRQPQHF,TGCGCCAGCAGTGACCCCCGTCAGCCCCAGCATTTT
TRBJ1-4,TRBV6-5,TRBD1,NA,CASSYSTGGEKLFF,TGTGCCAGCAGTTACTCGACAGGGGGAGAAAAACTGTTTTTT
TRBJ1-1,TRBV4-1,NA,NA,CASSQESNRKNTEAFF,TGCGCCAGCAGCCAAGAATCAAACAGGAAAAACACTGAAGCTTTCTTT
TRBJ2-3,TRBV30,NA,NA,CAWSLQADTQYF,TGTGCCTGGAGTCTTCAGGCTGATACGCAGTATTTT
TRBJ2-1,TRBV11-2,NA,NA,CASSLGNRYNEQFF,TGTGCCAGCAGCTTAGGAAACAGGTACAATGAGCAGTTCTTC
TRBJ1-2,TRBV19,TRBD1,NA,CASSTRDRNYGYTF,TGTGCCAGTAGTACCCGGGACAGAAACTATGGCTACACCTTC
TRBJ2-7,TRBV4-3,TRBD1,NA,CASSQLTGGVSYEQYF,TGCGCCAGCAGCCAACTAACAGGGGGCGTCTCCTACGAGCAGTACTTC
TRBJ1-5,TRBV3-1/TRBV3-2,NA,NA,CASSPPGNQPQHF,TGTGCCAGCAGCCCCCCGGGCAATCAGCCCCAGCATTTT
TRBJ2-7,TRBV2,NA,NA,CASSERLSEMYEQYF,TGTGCCAGCAGTGAGCGGCTTTCTGAGATGTACGAGCAGTACTTC
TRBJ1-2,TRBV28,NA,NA,CASRPTLGVGYTF,TGTGCCAGCAGGCCCACTTTAGGAGTAGGCTACACCTTC
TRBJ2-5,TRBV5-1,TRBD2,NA,CASSLGTSGGAVETQYF,TGCGCCAGCAGCCTAGGGACTAGCGGGGGGGCGGTGGAGACCCAGTACTTC
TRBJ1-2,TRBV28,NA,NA,CASSLSPLDGGLGGYTF,TGTGCCAGCAGTCTAAGCCCATTAGATGGAGGTCTGGGGGGCTACACCTTC
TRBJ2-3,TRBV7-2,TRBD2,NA,CASSPPRYSGGANTQYF,TGTGCCAGCAGTCCTCCCCGGTATAGCGGGGGGGCCAATACGCAGTATTTT
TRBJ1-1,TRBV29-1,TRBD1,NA,CSVYSGTVNTEAFF,TGCAGCGTTTATTCCGGGACAGTCAACACTGAAGCTTTCTTT
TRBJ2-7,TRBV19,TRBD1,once,CASSIATYRTGPYEQYF,TGTGCCAGTAGTATAGCCACCTACAGGACAGGGCCCTACGAGCAGTACTTC
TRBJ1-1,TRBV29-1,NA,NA,CSVTDSQPEAFF,TGCAGCGTGACAGACAGCCAGCCTGAAGCTTTCTTT
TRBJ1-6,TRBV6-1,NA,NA,CASSEGPRINSPLHF,TGTGCCAGCAGTGAAGGACCGAGGATCAATTCACCCCTCCACTTT
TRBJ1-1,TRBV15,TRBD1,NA,CATSDRVLNTEAFF,TGTGCCACCAGCGACAGGGTGTTGAACACTGAAGCTTTCTTT
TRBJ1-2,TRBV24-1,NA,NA,CATSRDTSYGYTF,TGTGCCACCAGTCGAGACACCAGCTATGGCTACACCTTC
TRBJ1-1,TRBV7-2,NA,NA,CASSFQSRFTEAFF,TGTGCCAGCAGCTTCCAGTCCCGTTTCACTGAAGCTTTCTTT
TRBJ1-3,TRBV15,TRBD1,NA,CATSRGPDRGPSGNTIYF,TGTGCCACCAGCAGAGGGCCGGACAGGGGCCCCTCTGGAAACACCATATATTTT
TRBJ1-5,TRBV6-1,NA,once,CASSEIGEIGSQPQHF,TGTGCCAGCAGTGAAATTGGGGAAATCGGGAGTCAGCCCCAGCATTTT
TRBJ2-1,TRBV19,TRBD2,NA,CASGRIAGLAEQFF,TGTGCCAGTGGTCGAATAGCGGGGTTGGCTGAGCAGTTCTTC
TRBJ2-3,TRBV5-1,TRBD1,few,CASSLGAGQDLTDTQYF,TGCGCCAGCAGCTTGGGGGCGGGACAGGACCTCACAGATACGCAGTATTTT
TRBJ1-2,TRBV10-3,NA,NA,CAISDQYGYTF,TGTGCCATCAGTGACCAATATGGCTACACCTTC
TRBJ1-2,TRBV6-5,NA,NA,CASSDLGGYGYTF,TGTGCCAGCAGCGACCTAGGGGGCTATGGCTACACCTTC
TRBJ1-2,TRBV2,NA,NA,CASAVSYSDGYTF,TGTGCCAGCGCCGTCTCTTACAGTGATGGCTACACCTTC
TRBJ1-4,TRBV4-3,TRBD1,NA,CASSQDIEDRGPEKLFF,TGCGCCAGCAGCCAAGATATTGAGGACAGGGGTCCTGAAAAACTGTTTTTT
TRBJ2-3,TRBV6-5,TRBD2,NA,CASRGLPTDTQYF,TGTGCCAGCAGGGGACTACCTACAGATACGCAGTATTTT
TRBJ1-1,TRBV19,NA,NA,CASSYREYTEAFF,TGTGCCAGTAGTTACAGGGAGTACACTGAAGCTTTCTTT
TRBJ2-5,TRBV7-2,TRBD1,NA,CASSLPWTGEETQYF,TGTGCCAGCAGCTTGCCCTGGACAGGAGAAGAGACCCAGTACTTC
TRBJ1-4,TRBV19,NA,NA,CASSRQAINEKLFF,TGTGCCAGTAGCCGACAGGCTATTAATGAAAAACTGTTTTTT
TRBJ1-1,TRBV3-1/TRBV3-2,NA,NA,CASSQEEFRAGKADTEAFF,TGTGCCAGCAGCCAAGAGGAGTTCAGGGCAGGGAAGGCGGACACTGAAGCTTTCTTT
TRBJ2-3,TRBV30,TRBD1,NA,CAWTPGQFTDTQYF,TGTGCCTGGACCCCGGGACAGTTCACAGATACGCAGTATTTT
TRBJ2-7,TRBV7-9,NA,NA,CASSSISYEQYF,TGTGCCAGCAGCTCAATTTCCTACGAGCAGTACTTC
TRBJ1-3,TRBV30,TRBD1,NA,CACTRTGLGNTIYF,TGTGCCTGTACAAGGACAGGGCTTGGAAACACCATATATTTT
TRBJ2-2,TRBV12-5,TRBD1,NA,CASGLGAATGAGELFF,TGTGCTAGTGGTTTGGGGGCGGCAACAGGGGCCGGGGAGCTGTTTTTT
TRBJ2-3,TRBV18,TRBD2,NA,CASSPLRGDFSTDTQYF,TGTGCCAGCTCACCACTGCGGGGGGACTTTAGCACAGATACGCAGTATTTT
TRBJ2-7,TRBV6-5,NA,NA,CASRGGSYEQYF,TGTGCCAGCAGGGGGGGTAGCTACGAGCAGTACTTC
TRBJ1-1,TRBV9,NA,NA,CASSVRGALDTEAFF,TGTGCCAGCAGCGTTCGGGGGGCTTTGGACACTGAAGCTTTCTTT
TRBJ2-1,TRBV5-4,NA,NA,CASSQNNEQFF,TGTGCCAGCAGCCAAAACAATGAGCAGTTCTTC
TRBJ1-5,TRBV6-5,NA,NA,CASSYSPGYQPQHF,TGTGCCAGCAGTTACTCCCCGGGTTATCAGCCCCAGCATTTT
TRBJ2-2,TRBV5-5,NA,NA,CASSASLTGEGPGELFF,TGTGCCAGCAGCGCCAGCTTGACAGGGGAGGGGCCCGGGGAGCTGTTTTTT
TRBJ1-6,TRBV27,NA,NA,CASSLFGGVRSPLHF,TGTGCCAGCAGTTTATTTGGGGGGGTACGGTCACCCCTCCACTTT
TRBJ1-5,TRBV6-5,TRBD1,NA,CASSYSGGQDQPQHF,TGTGCCAGCAGTTACTCAGGGGGACAGGATCAGCCCCAGCATTTT
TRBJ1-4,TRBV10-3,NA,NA,CAARARDKDEKLFF,TGTGCCGCCCGGGCCCGGGACAAAGATGAAAAACTGTTTTTT
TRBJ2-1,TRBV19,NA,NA,CASSRQVRDEQFF,TGTGCCAGTAGTAGACAGGTGAGGGATGAGCAGTTCTTC
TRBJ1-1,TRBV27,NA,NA,CASSLFTGGGTEAFF,TGTGCCAGCAGTTTATTTACGGGGGGTGGCACTGAAGCTTTCTTT
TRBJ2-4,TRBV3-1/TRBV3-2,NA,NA,CASTLGRGNIQYF,TGTGCCAGCACCCTGGGGCGGGGAAACATTCAGTACTTC
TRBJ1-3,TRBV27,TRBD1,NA,CASSKLDRSSGNTIYF,TGTGCCAGCAGTAAACTGGACAGGAGCTCTGGAAACACCATATATTTT
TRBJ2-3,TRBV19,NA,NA,CASSMLRDTQYF,TGTGCCAGTAGTATGCTACGGGATACGCAGTATTTT
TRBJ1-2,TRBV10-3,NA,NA,CAISGAGDYGYTF,TGTGCCATCAGTGGGGCAGGGGACTATGGCTACACCTTC
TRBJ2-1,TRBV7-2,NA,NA,CASTDPGDFSYNEQFF,TGTGCCAGCACGGACCCGGGGGATTTCTCCTACAATGAGCAGTTCTTC